Below, one T cell receptor beta chain is given with its context. The data derive from a study of technical replicates of blood from a few donors. Clones were read by immunoSEQ multiplex PCR, and TCRdb kept only the in-frame ones, dropping some. The table includes around 80,000 clones, roughly 98% detected once. Germline V gene data show CDR1 as SGHTS and CDR2 as YDEGEE. The CDR3 contains 17 residues. Trimming took 0 bases from V and 4 from J; bases not matched to a gene: 6. The receptor was derived from a human donor in good health. Sequenced input: T cells isolated from PBMCs. J is TRBJ1-3 and V is TRBV5-8; 11 bases fit TRBD1. CDR3 amino acids: CASSLAVGQGAGNTIYF. The CDR3 DNA is TGTGCCAGCAGCTTGGCCGTCGGACAGGGGGCGGGAAACACCATATATTTT. Full variable domain (remainder filled in from reference TRBV5-8 and TRBJ1-3): EAGVTQSPTHLIKTRGQQATLRCSPISGHTSVYWYQQALGLGLQFLLWYDEGEERNRGNFPPRFSGRQFPNYSSELNVNALELEDSALYLCASSLAVGQGAGNTIYFGEGSWLTVV.